What follows are 31 T cell receptor beta chains derived from one specimen sequenced in a study of T cells after yellow fever vaccination. MiXCR was run by TCRdb on the 5' RACE reads, yielding one entry per CDR3 protein. Of about 160,000 distinct CDR3 sequences in the sample, 9.3% were seen once. The sample was CD8+ T cells sorted from PBMCs, taken 45 days after the yellow fever booster vaccination. Receptors originate from a man between 18 and 29 years old who received the YFV17D yellow fever vaccine.

There are many counts of this clonotype. This chain uses TRBV6-5 with TRBJ1-1; no clear D gene. The V end lost 5 bases, the J end lost 5 bases, and 9 bases lay between the germline ends. CDR1 and CDR2 (germline): MNHEY, SVGAGI. This CDR3 is 12 amino acids long. The CDR3: CASSHPGTEAFF. The CDR3 DNA sequence: TGTGCCAGCAGTCACCCAGGAACTGAAGCTTTCTTT.

This clonotype was seen only a few times. This rearrangement joins TRBV9 to TRBJ1-1; D is unclear. The CDR3 spans 12 residues. V was clipped by 5 bases and J by 1 base, with 6 bases between them. CDR1 and CDR2 (germline): SGDLS, YYNGEE. The CDR3 region is CASSRSNTEAFF. The CDR3 DNA is TGTGCCAGCAGTAGGTCGAACACTGAAGCTTTCTTT. The whole variable domain, remainder taken from reference TRBV9 and TRBJ1-1, is DSGVTQTPKHLITATGQRVTLRCSPRSGDLSVYWYQQSLDQGLQFLIQYYNGEERAKGNILERFSAQQFPDLHSELNLSSLELGDSALYFCASSRSNTEAFFGQGTRLTVV.

This clonotype came up many times. V gene TRBV7-6 combines with J gene TRBJ2-3; D gene uncertain. The CDR3 loop spans 14 amino acids. The germline V gene encodes CDR1 SGHVS and CDR2 FNYEAQ. V lost 0 bases and J lost 6, with 10 bases in between. The CDR3 DNA reads as TGTGCCAGCAGCTTAGCGGACCGACTGGATACGCAGTATTTT. The encoded protein is CASSLADRLDTQYF.

This clonotype came up a few times. The genes are TRBV4-2 and TRBJ2-3, with unresolved D. V lost 1 base, J lost 2 bases, and 16 bases lay in between. The length of the CDR3 is 17 residues. Germline lookup yields CDR1 LGHNA and CDR2 YNFKEQ. The CDR3 coding sequence is TGTGCCAGCAGCCAAGGCCTCGCTATCGGGTACACAGATACGCAGTATTTT. It encodes CASSQGLAIGYTDTQYF.

V is TRBV12-5 and J is TRBJ2-3; 9 bases line up with TRBD1. The CDR3 loop spans 14 amino acids. Trimming at V came to 11 bases and at J to 2 bases, leaving 8 bases not matched to a gene. The germline gives CDR1 LGHNT, CDR2 FRNRAP. The CDR3 region is CAVRQGGHTDTQYF. The CDR3 nucleotides are TGTGCTGTACGACAGGGGGGACACACAGATACGCAGTATTTT. The full variable domain, rest sourced from reference TRBV12-5 and TRBJ2-3, is DARVTQTPRHKVTEMGQEVTMRCQPILGHNTVFWYRQTMMQGLELLAYFRNRAPLDDSGMPKDRFSAEMPDATLATLKIQPSEPRDSAVYFCAVRQGGHTDTQYFGPGTRLTVL.

This clonotype was observed many times. The chain combines TRBV10-3 with TRBJ2-3, with 9 bases aligning to TRBD2. This CDR3 has 18 amino acids. V dropped 3 bases and J dropped 0; count of bases not matched to a gene: 10. CDR1 and CDR2 (germline): ENHRY, SYGVKD. CDR3 sequence: CAISDPLAGFASTDTQYF. CDR3 DNA: TGTGCCATCAGTGATCCCCTAGCGGGGTTCGCTAGCACAGATACGCAGTATTTT.

This sequence joins TRBV29-1 and TRBJ1-2, with no clear D. CDR3 size: 16 residues. Trimming shortened V by 6 bases and J by 7 bases, and 27 bases separated the two germline ends. Germline V gene lookup returns CDR1 SQVTM and CDR2 ANQGSEA. CDR3 nucleotides: TGCAGCGTCGTCCGGGTACCAGCAATCCGTTCGGGTGGCTACACCTTC. Residues: CSVVRVPAIRSGGYTF.

This clonotype was found a few times. CDR3 nucleotide sequence: TGTGCCAGTAGTATGTTCCCAGGGTTAGATACGCAGTATTTT. Translated, it gives CASSMFPGLDTQYF. This chain joins TRBV19 and TRBJ2-3, with a weak D call TRBD1 (5 bases). The ends were cut back, 3 bases at V and 5 bases at J, with 12 bases in the middle. Germline V gives CDR1 LNHDA, CDR2 SQIVND (reference sequence). This CDR3 has 14 residues.

This clonotype was counted only a few times. The rearrangement links TRBV12-3 or TRBV12-4 to TRBJ2-1, with 8 bases lining up with TRBD2. After removal of 5 bases from V and 7 bases from J, the junction contained 7 bases not matched to a gene. There are 14 residues in the CDR3. In DNA form, the CDR3 reads TGTGCCAGCAGTGAGACTAGCGTCTTTAATGAGCAGTTCTTC. Protein sequence: CASSETSVFNEQFF.

The CDR3 DNA reads as TGTGCCAGCAGTTTGGGAGGAGTTGAGCAGTACGTC. Amino acid sequence: CASSLGGVEQYV. The genes are TRBV12-3 or TRBV12-4 and TRBJ2-7; D perhaps matches TRBD2 (6 bases). V was clipped by 3 bases and J by 7 bases, with 10 bases between them. The CDR3 loop spans 12 amino acids.

This clonotype occurred many times. The genes are TRBV9 and TRBJ2-3; 14 bases map to TRBD2. The CDR3 has 17 residues. The germline V gene has CDR1 SGDLS and CDR2 YYNGEE. V trimming: 3 bases; J trimming: 5 bases; junction bases outside the gene matches: 8. The CDR3 protein is CASSAFGTSGGGDTQYF. As DNA, the CDR3 is TGTGCCAGCAGCGCCTTCGGGACTAGCGGGGGAGGAGATACGCAGTATTTT.

The chain employs TRBV4-1 and TRBJ1-1; no reliable D call. The germline V gene encodes CDR1 MGHRA and CDR2 YSYEKL. The V end lost 6 bases, the J end lost 1 base, and 12 bases lay between the germline ends. The CDR3 runs 14 residues. In DNA, the CDR3 is TGCGCCAGCAGAGATGGACGTCGGAACACTGAAGCTTTCTTT. The encoded protein is CASRDGRRNTEAFF.

This clonotype came up a few times. The chain joins TRBV7-9 to TRBJ1-5; 7 nucleotides align to TRBD1. V gave up 2 bases and J gave up 2 bases; unmatched junction bases: 3. This CDR3 contains 15 residues. Looked up from germline, CDR1 is SEHNR and CDR2 is FQNEAQ (reference sequence). CDR3 coding DNA: TGTGCCAGCAGCTTATGGGACAGCGGCAATCAGCCCCAGCATTTT. Its protein product is CASSLWDSGNQPQHF.

This chain uses TRBV7-9 with TRBJ2-1, with 7 bases aligning to TRBD1. Germline CDR1 and CDR2: SEHNR and FQNEAQ (reference sequence). V trimming: 5 bases; J trimming: 4 bases; junction bases outside the gene matches: 8. The CDR3 loop spans 15 amino acids. The CDR3 DNA reads TGTGCCAGCAGCCAACGGGACAGCGGTTACAATGAGCAGTTCTTC. Protein sequence: CASSQRDSGYNEQFF.

The V call is TRBV12-3 or TRBV12-4, the J call TRBJ2-7; tentative D call: TRBD1 (5 bases). The CDR3 covers 15 residues. The V and J ends lost 6 bases and 0 bases respectively, with 15 bases between them. The CDR3 sequence is CASSQPDRSSYEQYF. Here the CDR3 DNA reads TGTGCCAGCAGCCAACCTGACAGAAGCTCCTACGAGCAGTACTTC.

A few counts support this clonotype. V and J are TRBV4-1 and TRBJ1-1, with 7 bases aligning to TRBD1. The V segment lost 4 bases and the J segment 1 base; nucleotides outside the gene matches: 3. CDR1 is MGHRA and CDR2 is YSYEKL in the germline V gene. The CDR3 totals 14 residues. The DNA for the CDR3 is TGCGCCAGCAGCCGCCACAGGGGGAACACTGAAGCTTTCTTT. It yields the protein CASSRHRGNTEAFF.

This chain connects TRBV6-2 or TRBV6-3 to TRBJ1-1; a weak D match, TRBD1 (5 bases). Trimming left V 6 bases short and J 0 bases short, with 17 bases between. The length of the CDR3 is 16 residues. Germline loops: CDR1 MNHEY, CDR2 SVGEGT. CDR3 nucleotide sequence: TGTGCCAGCAGAACACCGACAGAAGGGATGAACACTGAAGCTTTCTTT. It is translated as CASRTPTEGMNTEAFF.

There are many counts of this clonotype. The chain carries TRBV11-2 and TRBJ2-5; no definite D call. This CDR3 is built from 12 residues. The V gene's germline CDR1 is SGHAT and CDR2 FQNNGV. The V end was cut by 1 base, the J end by 5 bases, with 5 bases between. CDR3 in DNA: TGTGCCAGCAGCTTAGGGTGGGAGACCCAGTACTTC. Its protein product is CASSLGWETQYF.

This clonotype came up a few times. The rearrangement uses TRBV29-1 and TRBJ2-7, with 7 bases matching TRBD1. V shed 4 bases and J 6 bases; nucleotides not matched to a gene: 15. The CDR3 length is 15 residues. Germline loops: CDR1 SQVTM, CDR2 ANQGSEA. CDR3 in DNA: TGCAGCGTTGGACAGGGCAGATCGGTTTTAGGCGAGCAGTACTTC. As protein: CSVGQGRSVLGEQYF.

This sequence joins TRBV5-1 and TRBJ1-6; 8 bases match TRBD1. The V segment lost 4 bases and the J segment 5 bases; nucleotides outside the gene matches: 5. This CDR3 contains 15 residues. The germline V gene has CDR1 SGHRS and CDR2 YFSETQ. This CDR3 is CASSLGQGNNSPLHF. The CDR3 DNA reads as TGCGCCAGCAGCCTTGGACAGGGTAATAATTCACCCCTCCACTTT.

This sequence joins TRBV7-2 and TRBJ2-3, with 8 bases identical to TRBD2. V lost 5 bases and J lost 5; bases outside the gene matches: 12. The CDR3 length is 16 residues. Germline CDR1 and CDR2: SGHTA and FQGNSA. This CDR3 reads CASSPSVSGGGDTQYF. CDR3 DNA: TGTGCCAGCAGCCCATCGGTGAGCGGGGGAGGAGATACGCAGTATTTT.

The chain joins TRBV9 to TRBJ2-3, with D perhaps TRBD1 (6 bases). The DNA end favors TRBJ1-5, so the J call may be wrong. Germline V gives CDR1 SGDLS, CDR2 YYNGEE. This CDR3 is built from 20 residues. The CDR3 here is CASSVAFPSGGAIGTDTQHF. For the CDR3, the DNA is TGTGCCAGCAGCGTAGCTTTTCCTAGCGGGGGGGCTATAGGCACAGATACGCAGCATTTT.

This clonotype was counted ten times or more. The J gene is TRBJ1-1, the V gene TRBV4-2; 7 bases are a match to TRBD1. V was clipped by 8 bases and J by 0 bases; unmatched bases: 3. The CDR3 consists of 13 residues. Germline CDR1 reads LGHNA; CDR2 reads YNFKEQ. The DNA of the CDR3 is TGTGCCAGCGCAGACAGGGTGAACACTGAAGCTTTCTTT. Protein: CASADRVNTEAFF.

V and J are TRBV6-2 or TRBV6-3 and TRBJ1-1; D is perhaps TRBD1 (6 bases). Germline V gene sequence: CDR1 MNHEY, CDR2 SVGEGT. The CDR3 totals 12 residues. Trimming pared 9 bases from V and 5 bases from J, leaving 13 bases between. CDR3 sequence (DNA): TGTGCCAGTACAGGGTTTCGGACTGAAGCTTTCTTT. It codes for CASTGFRTEAFF.

The chain couples TRBV7-9 to TRBJ2-5; 7 bases map to TRBD2. CDR3 length: 16 amino acids. J was trimmed by 2 bases and V by 4 bases; bases with no gene match: 10. CDR1 is SEHNR, CDR2 FQNEAQ, per germline (reference sequence). The CDR3 spells CASSSYLTSQQETQYF. In nucleotides, the CDR3 is TGTGCCAGCAGCTCTTATCTGACTAGCCAACAAGAGACCCAGTACTTC.

This clonotype has only a few counts. CDR3 sequence: CASSLHSATRTDTQYF. The CDR3 coding sequence is TGTGCCAGCAGCTTACACTCAGCGACCCGCACAGATACGCAGTATTTT. The J gene is TRBJ2-3, the V gene TRBV7-2; D is undetermined. V was cut by 2 bases and J by 1 base, with 13 bases left in between. The CDR3 runs 16 residues. Germline CDR1 reads SGHTA; CDR2 reads FQGNSA.

The table lists this clonotype with many counts. The J gene is TRBJ2-7, the V gene TRBV7-2; the match to TRBD2 covers 7 bases. Germline V gene lookup returns CDR1 SGHTA and CDR2 FQGNSA. V lost 0 bases, J lost 0 bases, and 5 bases stayed unmatched. The CDR3 has 16 residues. The CDR3 here is CASSLAGEGSSYEQYF. CDR3 nucleotides: TGTGCCAGCAGCTTAGCTGGGGAGGGGAGCTCCTACGAGCAGTACTTC.

This clonotype turned up a few times. The chain recombines TRBV20-1 with TRBJ2-3, with D possibly TRBD2 on 6 matching bases. Germline assignment: CDR1 DFQATT and CDR2 SNEGSKA (reference sequence). CDR3 length: 14 residues. V lost 3 bases and J 3 bases, leaving 13 bases between the germline ends. CDR3 sequence reads: CSARKTGTTDTQYF. CDR3 coding DNA: TGCAGTGCTAGGAAGACCGGGACTACAGATACGCAGTATTTT.

The rearrangement uses TRBV27 and TRBJ1-1, with a possible D match to TRBD1 (6 bases). Per germline, CDR1 MNHEY and CDR2 SMNVEV (reference sequence). The CDR3 spans 14 residues. Trimming took 8 bases from V and 4 from J, leaving 17 bases between them. The CDR3, as DNA: TGTGCCAGCGGCCTTGGGGGGGCGGGCACTGAAGCTTTCTTT. Translating gives CASGLGGAGTEAFF.

Written as DNA, the CDR3 is TGCGCCAGCAGCTTAGGACAGGGAAGGTGGAATGAGCAGTTCTTC. Translated, it gives CASSLGQGRWNEQFF. This chain joins TRBV5-1 and TRBJ2-1, with 8 bases fitting TRBD1. Germline V gene lookup returns CDR1 SGHRS and CDR2 YFSETQ. The CDR3 totals 15 residues. Trimming took 2 bases from V and 7 from J; bases not matched to a gene: 8.

CDR3 sequence reads: CASNLVAGASGAQYF. The CDR3 DNA reads TGTGCCAGCAACCTCGTAGCGGGGGCCTCTGGAGCGCAGTATTTT. The chain joins TRBV12-3 or TRBV12-4 to TRBJ2-3; 9 nucleotides agree with TRBD2. The length of the CDR3 is 15 residues. With 7 bases clipped from V and 10 bases from J, the junction kept 15 bases outside the gene matches.